A selection of T cell receptor beta chains follows, all from one sample in a study of T cells in Graves' hyperthyroidism and ophthalmopathy. TCRdb recomputed calls from the multiplex PCR reads with MiXCR, one row per CDR3 protein. Of about 560,000 distinct CDR3 sequences listed, 16% are singletons. Sequences were obtained from blood. These receptors were collected from a woman between 18 and 29 years old with Graves' hyperthyroidism. CDR3s include the opening cysteine and the closing phenylalanine or tryptophan. A D gene is named only where the DNA matches it firmly.

j_gene: TRBJ2-5; d_gene: TRBD2; v_gene: TRBV11-2; CDR3aa: CASRGTSRETQYF
j_gene: TRBJ1-6; d_gene: NA; v_gene: TRBV12-3/TRBV12-4; CDR3aa: CASREDKINSPLHF
j_gene: TRBJ2-3; d_gene: NA; v_gene: TRBV27; CDR3aa: CASSLRYTDTQYF
j_gene: TRBJ2-3; d_gene: NA; v_gene: TRBV12-5; CDR3aa: CASGLVRAGTSTDTQYF
j_gene: TRBJ2-5; d_gene: NA; v_gene: TRBV6-5; CDR3aa: CASSYSSGRQETQYF
j_gene: TRBJ1-5; d_gene: TRBD1; v_gene: TRBV4-1; CDR3aa: CASSQVTGGQPQHF
j_gene: TRBJ2-1; d_gene: TRBD2; v_gene: TRBV10-3; CDR3aa: CAISESTGLAIPNEQFF
j_gene: TRBJ2-2; d_gene: NA; v_gene: TRBV24-1; CDR3aa: CATSDVRVTGELFF
j_gene: TRBJ1-2; d_gene: TRBD1; v_gene: TRBV25-1; CDR3aa: CASSEGTAINYGYTF
j_gene: TRBJ2-1; d_gene: TRBD2; v_gene: TRBV29-1; CDR3aa: CSAPGLARIGSSYNEQFF
j_gene: TRBJ1-1; d_gene: NA; v_gene: TRBV10-3; CDR3aa: CAISRQDKNTEAFF
j_gene: TRBJ2-2; d_gene: NA; v_gene: TRBV7-7; CDR3aa: CASSGNRGGELFF
j_gene: TRBJ2-1; d_gene: TRBD1; v_gene: TRBV5-1; CDR3aa: CASSRDRSLVGDEQFF
j_gene: TRBJ2-7; d_gene: NA; v_gene: TRBV27; CDR3aa: CASSLSAARPDTYEQYF
j_gene: TRBJ2-7; d_gene: TRBD1; v_gene: TRBV20-1; CDR3aa: CSAGAGTVNYEQYF
j_gene: TRBJ1-2; d_gene: TRBD1; v_gene: TRBV28; CDR3aa: CASSDPWTGRDYGYTF
j_gene: TRBJ1-5; d_gene: NA; v_gene: TRBV7-2; CDR3aa: CASSLVAGGNQPQHF
j_gene: TRBJ2-3; d_gene: NA; v_gene: TRBV6-6; CDR3aa: CASSYPTSPRGTDTQYF
j_gene: TRBJ1-5; d_gene: NA; v_gene: TRBV19; CDR3aa: CASSRNREANQPQHF
j_gene: TRBJ1-1; d_gene: NA; v_gene: TRBV19; CDR3aa: CASSIGAASEAFF
j_gene: TRBJ2-1; d_gene: NA; v_gene: TRBV29-1; CDR3aa: CSVDLSPYNEQFF
j_gene: TRBJ2-7; d_gene: NA; v_gene: TRBV20-1; CDR3aa: CSASSPQALHEQYF
j_gene: TRBJ2-6; d_gene: NA; v_gene: TRBV6-5; CDR3aa: CASSYSIPGSGANVLTF
j_gene: TRBJ1-2; d_gene: NA; v_gene: TRBV12-3/TRBV12-4; CDR3aa: CASSFNLAVANYGYTF
j_gene: TRBJ2-1; d_gene: NA; v_gene: TRBV11-2; CDR3aa: CASSLKRLDYNEQFF
j_gene: TRBJ2-3; d_gene: TRBD2; v_gene: TRBV3-1; CDR3aa: CASRLAGGSERDTQYF
j_gene: TRBJ2-5; d_gene: TRBD1; v_gene: TRBV29-1; CDR3aa: CSVPRSATGKETQYF
j_gene: TRBJ1-2; d_gene: NA; v_gene: TRBV4-3; CDR3aa: CASSQVSGYGYTF
j_gene: TRBJ2-7; d_gene: NA; v_gene: TRBV9; CDR3aa: CASSVGGIGDEQYF
j_gene: TRBJ2-3; d_gene: TRBD2; v_gene: TRBV20-1; CDR3aa: CSAHGVTSGNTDTQYF
j_gene: TRBJ1-5; d_gene: NA; v_gene: TRBV7-2; CDR3aa: CASSHGQYSNQPQHF
j_gene: TRBJ2-3; d_gene: NA; v_gene: TRBV5-1; CDR3aa: CASSLDRGGPSTDTQYF
j_gene: TRBJ1-1; d_gene: NA; v_gene: TRBV28; CDR3aa: CASSLRTAEAFF
j_gene: TRBJ1-1; d_gene: TRBD1; v_gene: TRBV19; CDR3aa: CASQTGAVGNTEAFF
j_gene: TRBJ1-1; d_gene: NA; v_gene: TRBV7-2; CDR3aa: CASSPPQKDLAKMNTEAFF
j_gene: TRBJ2-3; d_gene: NA; v_gene: TRBV12-3/TRBV12-4; CDR3aa: CASSLWDDKGDTQYF
j_gene: TRBJ1-1; d_gene: NA; v_gene: TRBV12-5; CDR3aa: CASGLPPENTEAFF
j_gene: TRBJ1-1; d_gene: NA; v_gene: TRBV6-1; CDR3aa: CASSEDHLFQVNTEAFF
j_gene: TRBJ2-6; d_gene: NA; v_gene: TRBV19; CDR3aa: CASRIRVSGANVLTF
j_gene: TRBJ2-1; d_gene: TRBD2; v_gene: TRBV20-1; CDR3aa: CSARAGTSGVEQFF
j_gene: TRBJ2-3; d_gene: TRBD2; v_gene: TRBV24-1; CDR3aa: CATSDFGSSGGKDTQYF
j_gene: TRBJ2-7; d_gene: NA; v_gene: TRBV27; CDR3aa: CASKMGGSYEQYF
j_gene: TRBJ2-1; d_gene: NA; v_gene: TRBV7-3; CDR3aa: CASSLYIDNEQFF
j_gene: TRBJ2-7; d_gene: NA; v_gene: TRBV6-6; CDR3aa: CASSYRAQGSDEQYF
j_gene: TRBJ2-1; d_gene: NA; v_gene: TRBV10-3; CDR3aa: CAISDRINEQFF
j_gene: TRBJ1-4; d_gene: TRBD1; v_gene: TRBV7-9; CDR3aa: CASRRQGATNEKLFF
j_gene: TRBJ2-3; d_gene: TRBD2; v_gene: TRBV28; CDR3aa: CASSDPGLAPPDTQYF
j_gene: TRBJ2-7; d_gene: TRBD1; v_gene: TRBV12-3/TRBV12-4; CDR3aa: CASRLGTGSTYEQYF
j_gene: TRBJ1-2; d_gene: NA; v_gene: TRBV20-1; CDR3aa: CSASVGGRANRYGYTF
j_gene: TRBJ1-2; d_gene: NA; v_gene: TRBV28; CDR3aa: CASSPQGSQTEYGYTF
j_gene: TRBJ2-5; d_gene: NA; v_gene: TRBV28; CDR3aa: CASSEQGQEETQYF
j_gene: TRBJ2-3; d_gene: TRBD2; v_gene: TRBV5-1; CDR3aa: CASSGTSGRGLLDYTQYF
j_gene: TRBJ1-4; d_gene: NA; v_gene: TRBV7-2; CDR3aa: CASSSNGGDEKLFF
j_gene: TRBJ1-2; d_gene: NA; v_gene: TRBV20-1; CDR3aa: CSAGGTGIYGYTF
j_gene: TRBJ2-1; d_gene: TRBD2; v_gene: TRBV7-2; CDR3aa: CASSLAVRAGVFNEQFF
j_gene: TRBJ1-1; d_gene: NA; v_gene: TRBV11-2; CDR3aa: CASTLTLINPGTEAFF
j_gene: TRBJ1-5; d_gene: NA; v_gene: TRBV14; CDR3aa: CASSQVGRDQPQHF